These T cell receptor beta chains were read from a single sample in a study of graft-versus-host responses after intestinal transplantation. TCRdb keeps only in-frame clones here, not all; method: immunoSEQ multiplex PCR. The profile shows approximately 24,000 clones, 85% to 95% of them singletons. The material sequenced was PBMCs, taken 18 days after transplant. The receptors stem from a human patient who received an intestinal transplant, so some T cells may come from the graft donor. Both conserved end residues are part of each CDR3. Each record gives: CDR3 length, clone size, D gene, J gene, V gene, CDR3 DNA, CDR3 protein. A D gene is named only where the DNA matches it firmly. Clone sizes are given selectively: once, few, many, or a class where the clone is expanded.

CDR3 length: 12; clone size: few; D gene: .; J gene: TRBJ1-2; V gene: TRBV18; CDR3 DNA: TGTGCCAGCTCACCGGAGCTCTATGGCTACACCTTC; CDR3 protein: CASSPELYGYTF
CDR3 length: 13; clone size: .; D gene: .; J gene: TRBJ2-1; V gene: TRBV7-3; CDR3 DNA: TGTGCCAGCAGACACAATGCGGGCCATGAGCAGTTCTTC; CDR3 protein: CASRHNAGHEQFF
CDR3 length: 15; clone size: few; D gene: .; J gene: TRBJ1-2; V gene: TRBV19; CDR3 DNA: TGTGCCAGTAGTTTCGGGGGTGGGATTGGCTATGGCTACACCTTC; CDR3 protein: CASSFGGGIGYGYTF
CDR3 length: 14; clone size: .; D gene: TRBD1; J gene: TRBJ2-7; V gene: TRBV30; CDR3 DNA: TGTGCCTGGAGGGGGGGGACAGGGACCCGCGAGCAGTACTTC; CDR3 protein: CAWRGGTGTREQYF
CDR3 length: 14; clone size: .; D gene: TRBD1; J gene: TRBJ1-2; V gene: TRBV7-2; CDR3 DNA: TGTGCCAGCAGCTCAAGACAGGGTGGCTATGGCTACACCTTC; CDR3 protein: CASSSRQGGYGYTF
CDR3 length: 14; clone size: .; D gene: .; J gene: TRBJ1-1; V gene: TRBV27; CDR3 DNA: TGTGCCAGCAGTTTGGGGAGTTTTTCCACTGAAGCTTTCTTT; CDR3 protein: CASSLGSFSTEAFF
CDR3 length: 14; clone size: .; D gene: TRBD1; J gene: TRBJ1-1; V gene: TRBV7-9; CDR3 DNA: TGTGCCAGCGGATTACAGGGGGCCGACACTGAAGCTTTCTTT; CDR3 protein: CASGLQGADTEAFF
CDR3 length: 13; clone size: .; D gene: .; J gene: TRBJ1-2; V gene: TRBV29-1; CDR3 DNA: TGCAGCGTGCAAAGACCCTCCGGCTATGGCTACACCTTC; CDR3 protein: CSVQRPSGYGYTF
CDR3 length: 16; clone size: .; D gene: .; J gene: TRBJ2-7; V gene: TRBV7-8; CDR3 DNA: TGTGCCAGCAGCTTGGCCTACAGGGTACTCTCCTACGAGCAGTACTTC; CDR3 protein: CASSLAYRVLSYEQYF
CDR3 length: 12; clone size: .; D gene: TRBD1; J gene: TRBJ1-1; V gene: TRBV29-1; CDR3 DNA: TGCAGCGTTGAACAGGGGGCCACTGAAGCTTTCTTT; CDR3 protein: CSVEQGATEAFF
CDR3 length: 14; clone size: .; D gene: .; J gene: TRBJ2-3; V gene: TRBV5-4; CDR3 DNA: TGTGCCAGCAGCTTGATAGCGGACACAGATACGCAGTATTTT; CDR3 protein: CASSLIADTDTQYF
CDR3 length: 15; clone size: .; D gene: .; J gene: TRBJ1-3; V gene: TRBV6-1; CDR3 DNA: TGTGCCAGCAGTCCTCGGGGGGCGGTGGGAAACACCATATATTTT; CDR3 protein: CASSPRGAVGNTIYF
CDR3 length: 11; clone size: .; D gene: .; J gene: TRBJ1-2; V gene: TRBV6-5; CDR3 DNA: TGTGCCAGCAGGGACAGTTATGGCTACACCTTC; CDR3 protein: CASRDSYGYTF
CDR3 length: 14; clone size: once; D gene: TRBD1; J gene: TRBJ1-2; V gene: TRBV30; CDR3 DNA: TGTGCCTGGACGAGACAGGGTATGGGCTATGGCTACACCTTC; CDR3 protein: CAWTRQGMGYGYTF
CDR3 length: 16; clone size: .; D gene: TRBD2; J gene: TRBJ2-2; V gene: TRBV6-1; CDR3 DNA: TGTGCCAGCAGTGAAGCCACTAGCGGGGTGACCGGGGAGCTGTTTTTT; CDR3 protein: CASSEATSGVTGELFF
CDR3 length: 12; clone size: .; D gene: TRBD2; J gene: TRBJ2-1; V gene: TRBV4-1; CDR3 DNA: TGCGCCAGCAGCCAGGGGGGGTATGAGCAGTTCTTC; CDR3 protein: CASSQGGYEQFF
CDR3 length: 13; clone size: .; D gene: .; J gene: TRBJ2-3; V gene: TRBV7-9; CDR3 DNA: TGTGCCAGCACCCAAGGGACGAACAGGACGCAGTATTTT; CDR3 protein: CASTQGTNRTQYF
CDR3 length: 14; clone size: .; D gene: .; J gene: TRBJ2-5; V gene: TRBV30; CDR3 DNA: TGTGCCTGGAGTGTACAAGGGGCGAGGCAGACCCAGTACTTC; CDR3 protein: CAWSVQGARQTQYF